This is a list of T cell receptor beta chains from one sample in a study of shared clonotypes between healthy human individuals. Only in-frame clones appear in the TCRdb table, and some are missing; sequencing was by immunoSEQ multiplex PCR. The sample has about 1.9 million clones; over 85% are singletons. The sequencing sample was made of naive CD8+ T cells from PBMCs. Every receptor here comes from a man between 18 and 29 years old in good health. Some clones in this sample may be carry-over from other donors' samples. Both conserved end residues are part of each CDR3. A D gene is named only where the DNA matches it firmly. The listing skips clone size in some rows; elsewhere it reads once, few, many or a size class.

TRBV9	TRBJ2-7	NA	NA	CASSVGGGRGGEQYF	TGTGCCAGCAGCGTAGGAGGGGGAAGGGGAGGCGAGCAGTACTTC
TRBV5-1	TRBJ2-7	NA	NA	CASSPDWGREQYF	TGCGCCAGCAGCCCTGACTGGGGAAGGGAGCAGTACTTC
TRBV9	TRBJ1-1	NA	NA	CASRGRGTEAFF	TGTGCCAGCAGGGGGCGGGGCACTGAAGCTTTCTTT
TRBV7-7	TRBJ2-1	NA	NA	CASSLGVDNEQFF	TGTGCCAGCAGCTTAGGAGTAGACAATGAGCAGTTCTTC
TRBV13	TRBJ1-1	NA	NA	CASSLGSPNTEAFF	TGTGCCAGCAGCTTAGGCAGTCCGAACACTGAAGCTTTCTTT
TRBV29-1	TRBJ2-7	NA	TRBD2	CSVGASSGIYEQYF	TGCAGCGTTGGCGCGTCTAGCGGGATATACGAGCAGTACTTC
TRBV19	TRBJ1-3	NA	NA	CASSGDSYGNTIYF	TGTGCCAGTAGTGGAGACAGCTATGGAAACACCATATATTTT
TRBV7-2	TRBJ2-7	NA	TRBD2	CASSLGLAGGLYEQYF	TGTGCCAGCAGCTTAGGGCTAGCGGGAGGGCTCTACGAGCAGTACTTC
TRBV29-1	TRBJ2-1	NA	NA	CSVLSYNEQFF	TGCAGCGTTCTCTCCTATAATGAGCAGTTCTTC
TRBV2	TRBJ2-3	NA	NA	CASSELGLRTDTQYF	TGTGCCAGCAGTGAGTTGGGACTGAGGACGGATACGCAGTATTTT
TRBV28	TRBJ2-2	NA	TRBD2	CASSRLAGDPNTGELFF	TGTGCCAGCAGTCGACTAGCGGGAGATCCGAACACCGGGGAGCTGTTTTTT
TRBV12-5	TRBJ2-2	NA	NA	CASGSGTGELFF	TGTGCTAGTGGTTCCGGGACCGGGGAGCTGTTTTTT
TRBV29-1	TRBJ2-7	NA	TRBD2	CSVWGGLAGNRGYEQYF	TGCAGCGTTTGGGGGGGACTAGCGGGAAACAGGGGCTACGAGCAGTACTTC
TRBV9	TRBJ2-4	once	NA	CASSVGGGSAKNIQYF	TGTGCCAGCAGCGTAGGTGGGGGCTCGGCCAAAAACATTCAGTACTTC
TRBV19	TRBJ2-2	NA	NA	CASSIGSDPTGELFF	TGTGCCAGTAGTATTGGCAGCGATCCCACCGGGGAGCTGTTTTTT
TRBV9	TRBJ2-7	NA	TRBD1	CASSAPGQGAYEQYF	TGTGCCAGCAGCGCACCGGGACAGGGGGCCTACGAGCAGTACTTC
TRBV29-1	TRBJ2-2	NA	TRBD1	CSAWTGGELFF	TGCAGCGCCTGGACAGGCGGGGAGCTGTTTTTT
TRBV10-2	TRBJ2-7	NA	NA	CASQRETVNYEQYF	TGCGCCAGCCAGCGAGAGACAGTAAACTACGAGCAGTACTTC
TRBV5-1	TRBJ2-7	NA	NA	CASSSPERGALINYEQYF	TGCGCCAGCAGCTCGCCCGAGCGAGGCGCTCTCATAAACTACGAGCAGTACTTC
TRBV19	TRBJ1-1	NA	NA	CASSMPMGGVNTEAFF	TGTGCCAGTAGTATGCCGATGGGGGGCGTGAACACTGAAGCTTTCTTT
TRBV5-1	TRBJ2-7	NA	NA	CASSLTGYEQYF	TGCGCCAGCAGCTTAACGGGCTACGAGCAGTACTTC
TRBV27	TRBJ1-1	once	NA	CASSFGEGEAFF	NA
TRBV27	TRBJ1-5	few	NA	CASSLLGGGQPQHF	TGTGCCAGCAGTTTACTGGGGGGGGGACAGCCCCAGCATTTT
TRBV11-2	TRBJ2-7	NA	NA	CASSLTRRGYEQYF	TGTGCCAGCAGCTTAACTAGAAGGGGCTACGAGCAGTACTTC
TRBV30	TRBJ1-5	NA	TRBD1	CAWNYGTADQPQHF	TGTGCCTGGAACTACGGGACAGCCGATCAGCCCCAGCATTTT
TRBV28	TRBJ1-2	NA	NA	CASSFDGGVYGYTF	TGTGCCAGCAGTTTCGATGGTGGGGTATATGGCTACACCTTC
TRBV25-1	TRBJ2-7	NA	NA	CASSEPTTYEQYF	TGTGCCAGCAGTGAACCTACAACCTACGAGCAGTACTTC
TRBV5-4	TRBJ2-7	NA	NA	CASSLQGREQYF	TGTGCCAGCAGCCTCCAAGGGCGCGAGCAGTACTTC
TRBV19	TRBJ2-3	NA	TRBD1	CASSTYTGEDTQYF	TGTGCCAGTAGTACCTACACAGGGGAAGATACGCAGTATTTT
TRBV16	TRBJ2-7	NA	NA	CASSQKGLPSYEQYF	TGTGCCAGCAGCCAAAAGGGCCTCCCCTCCTACGAGCAGTACTTC
TRBV7-9	TRBJ1-1	once	NA	CASSGGPGAEAFF	TGTGCCAGCAGCGGTGGACCAGGGGCTGAAGCTTTCTTT
TRBV11-1	TRBJ2-7	few	TRBD2	CASSYGTGGYEQYF	TGTGCCAGCAGCTATGGGACGGGGGGCTACGAGCAGTACTTC